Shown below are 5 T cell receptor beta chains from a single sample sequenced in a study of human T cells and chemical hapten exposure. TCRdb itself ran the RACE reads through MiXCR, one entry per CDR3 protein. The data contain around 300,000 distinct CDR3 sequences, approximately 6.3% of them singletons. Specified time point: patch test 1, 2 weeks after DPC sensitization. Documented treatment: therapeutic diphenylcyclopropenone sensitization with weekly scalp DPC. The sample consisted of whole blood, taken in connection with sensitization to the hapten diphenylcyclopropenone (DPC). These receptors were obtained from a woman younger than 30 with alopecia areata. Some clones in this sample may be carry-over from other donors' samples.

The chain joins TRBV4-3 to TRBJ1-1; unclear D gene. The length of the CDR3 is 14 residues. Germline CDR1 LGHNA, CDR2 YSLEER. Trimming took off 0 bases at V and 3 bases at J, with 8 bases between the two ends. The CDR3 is CASSQDTGYTEAFF. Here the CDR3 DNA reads TGCGCCAGCAGCCAAGATACGGGGTACACTGAAGCTTTCTTT.

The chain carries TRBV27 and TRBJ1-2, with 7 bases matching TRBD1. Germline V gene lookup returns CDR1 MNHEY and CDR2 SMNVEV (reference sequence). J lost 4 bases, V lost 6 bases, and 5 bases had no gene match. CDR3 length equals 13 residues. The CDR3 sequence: CASSAGGGYGYTF. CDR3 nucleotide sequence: TGTGCCAGCAGCGCAGGGGGAGGCTATGGCTACACCTTC.

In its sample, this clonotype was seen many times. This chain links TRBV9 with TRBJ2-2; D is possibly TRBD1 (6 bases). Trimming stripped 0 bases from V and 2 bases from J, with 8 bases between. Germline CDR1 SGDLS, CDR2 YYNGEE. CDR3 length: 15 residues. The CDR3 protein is CASSVEGHNTGELFF. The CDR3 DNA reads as TGTGCCAGCAGCGTAGAGGGACACAACACCGGGGAGCTGTTTTTT.

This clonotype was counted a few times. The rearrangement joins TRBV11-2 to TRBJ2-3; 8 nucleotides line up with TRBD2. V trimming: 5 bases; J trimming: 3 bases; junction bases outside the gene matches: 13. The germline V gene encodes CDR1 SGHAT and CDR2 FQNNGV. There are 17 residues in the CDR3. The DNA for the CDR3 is TGTGCCAGCAGCCCCCGAATGCGGGGCGGGAGGACAGATACGCAGTATTTT. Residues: CASSPRMRGGRTDTQYF. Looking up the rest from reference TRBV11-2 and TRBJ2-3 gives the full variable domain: EAGVAQSPRYKIIEKRQSVAFWCNPISGHATLYWYQQILGQGPKLLIQFQNNGVVDDSQLPKDRFSAERLKGVDSTLKIQPAKLEDSAVYLCASSPRMRGGRTDTQYFGPGTRLTVL.

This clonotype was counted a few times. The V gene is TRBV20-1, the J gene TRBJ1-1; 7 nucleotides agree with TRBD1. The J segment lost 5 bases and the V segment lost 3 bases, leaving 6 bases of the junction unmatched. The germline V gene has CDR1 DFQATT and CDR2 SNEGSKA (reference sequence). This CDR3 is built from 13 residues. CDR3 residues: CSASLTGRTEAFF. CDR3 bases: TGCAGTGCTAGCTTGACAGGGCGGACTGAAGCTTTCTTT.